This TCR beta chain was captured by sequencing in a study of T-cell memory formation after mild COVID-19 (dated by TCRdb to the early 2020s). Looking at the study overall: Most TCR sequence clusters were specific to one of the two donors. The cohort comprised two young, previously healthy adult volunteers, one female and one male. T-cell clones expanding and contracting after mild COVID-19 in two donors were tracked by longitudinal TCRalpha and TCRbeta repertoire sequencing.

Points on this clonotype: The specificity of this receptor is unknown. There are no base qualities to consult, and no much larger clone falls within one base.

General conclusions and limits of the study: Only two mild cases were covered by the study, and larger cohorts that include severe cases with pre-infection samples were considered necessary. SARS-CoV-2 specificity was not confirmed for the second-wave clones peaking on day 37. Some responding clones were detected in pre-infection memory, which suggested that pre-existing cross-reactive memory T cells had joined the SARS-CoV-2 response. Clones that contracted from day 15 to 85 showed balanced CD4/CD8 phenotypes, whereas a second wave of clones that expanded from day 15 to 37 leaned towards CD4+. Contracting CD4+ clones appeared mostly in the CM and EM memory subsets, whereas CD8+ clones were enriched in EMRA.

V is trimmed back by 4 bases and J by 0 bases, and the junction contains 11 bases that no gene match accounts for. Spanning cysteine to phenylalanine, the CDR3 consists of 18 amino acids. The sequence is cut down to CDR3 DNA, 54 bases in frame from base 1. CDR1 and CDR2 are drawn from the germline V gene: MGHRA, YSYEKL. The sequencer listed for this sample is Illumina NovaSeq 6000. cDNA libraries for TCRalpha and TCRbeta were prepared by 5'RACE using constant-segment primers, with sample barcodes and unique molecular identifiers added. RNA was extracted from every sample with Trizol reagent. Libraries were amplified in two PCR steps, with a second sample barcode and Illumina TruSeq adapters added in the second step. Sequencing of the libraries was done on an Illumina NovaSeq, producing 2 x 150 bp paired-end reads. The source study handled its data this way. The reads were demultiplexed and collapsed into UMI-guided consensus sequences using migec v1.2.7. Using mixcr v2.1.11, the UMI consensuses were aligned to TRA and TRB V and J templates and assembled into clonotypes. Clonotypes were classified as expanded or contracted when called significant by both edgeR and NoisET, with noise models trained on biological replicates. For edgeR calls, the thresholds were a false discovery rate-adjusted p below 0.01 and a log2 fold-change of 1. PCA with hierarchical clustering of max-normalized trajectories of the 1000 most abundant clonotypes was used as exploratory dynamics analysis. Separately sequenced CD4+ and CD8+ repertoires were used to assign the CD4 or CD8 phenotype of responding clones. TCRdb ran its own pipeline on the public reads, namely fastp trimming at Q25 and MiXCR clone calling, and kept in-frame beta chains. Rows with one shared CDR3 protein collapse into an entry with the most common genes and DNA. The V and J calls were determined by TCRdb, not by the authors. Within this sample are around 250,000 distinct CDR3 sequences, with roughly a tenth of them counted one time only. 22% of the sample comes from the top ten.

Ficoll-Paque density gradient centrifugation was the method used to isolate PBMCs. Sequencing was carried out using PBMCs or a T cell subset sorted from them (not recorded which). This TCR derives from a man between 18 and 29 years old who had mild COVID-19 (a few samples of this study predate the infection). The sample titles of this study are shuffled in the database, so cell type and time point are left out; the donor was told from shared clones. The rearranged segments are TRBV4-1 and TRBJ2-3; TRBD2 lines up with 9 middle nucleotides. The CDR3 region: CASSPGPAGGPSTDTQYF. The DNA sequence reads TGCGCCAGCAGCCCCGGCCCAGCGGGGGGACCTAGCACAGATACGCAGTATTTT.